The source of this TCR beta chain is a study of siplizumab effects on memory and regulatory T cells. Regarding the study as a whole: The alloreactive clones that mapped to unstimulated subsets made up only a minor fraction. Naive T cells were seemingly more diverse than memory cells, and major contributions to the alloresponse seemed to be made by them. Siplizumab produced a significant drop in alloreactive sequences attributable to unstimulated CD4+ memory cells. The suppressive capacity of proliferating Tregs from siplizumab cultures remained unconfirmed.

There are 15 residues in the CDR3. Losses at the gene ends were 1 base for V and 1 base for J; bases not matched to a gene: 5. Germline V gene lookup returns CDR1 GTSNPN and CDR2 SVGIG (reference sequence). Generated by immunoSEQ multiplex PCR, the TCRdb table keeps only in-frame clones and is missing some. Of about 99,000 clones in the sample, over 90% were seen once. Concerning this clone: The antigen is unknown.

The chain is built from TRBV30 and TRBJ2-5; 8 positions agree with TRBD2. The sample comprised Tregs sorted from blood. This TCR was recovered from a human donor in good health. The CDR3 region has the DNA TGTGCCTGGAGTGGGGGTACTAGCGGCCAAGAGACCCAGTACTTC. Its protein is CAWSGGTSGQETQYF. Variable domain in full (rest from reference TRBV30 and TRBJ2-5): SQTIHQWPATLVQPVGSPLSLECTVEGTSNPNLYWYRQAAGRGLQLLFYSVGIGQISSEVPQNLSASRPQDRQFILSSKKLLLSDSGFYLCAWSGGTSGQETQYFGPGTRLLVL.